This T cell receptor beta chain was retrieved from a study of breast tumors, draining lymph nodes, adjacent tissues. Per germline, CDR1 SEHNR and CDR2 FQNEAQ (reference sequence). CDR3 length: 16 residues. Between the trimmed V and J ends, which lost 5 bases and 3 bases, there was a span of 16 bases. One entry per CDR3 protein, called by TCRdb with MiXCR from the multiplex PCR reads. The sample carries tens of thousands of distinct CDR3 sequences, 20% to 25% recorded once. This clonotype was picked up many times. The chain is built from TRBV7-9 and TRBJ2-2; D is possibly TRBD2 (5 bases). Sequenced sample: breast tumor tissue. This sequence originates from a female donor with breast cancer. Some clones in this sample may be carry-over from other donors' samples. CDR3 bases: TGTGCCAGCAGCCAAAGAGTGGGAGAGGACACCGGGGAGCTGTTTTTT. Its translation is CASSQRVGEDTGELFF.